The clone carrying this T cell receptor beta chain was seen ten or more times. The target antigen is unknown. Unique molecular identifiers were incorporated into the prepared TCRbeta library. TCRdb reanalysed the PCR reads using MiXCR and keeps one entry per CDR3 protein. The top ten clones hold roughly 24% of a sample with 98,000 or so distinct CDR3 sequences, about 6% of them seen once. This record comes from a study of T-cell reconstitution after alpha-beta-depleted transplantation in children. General observations from the study: High day-60 TCRbeta diversity in some patients came from surviving recipient T cells and thymic progenitors. Reportedly, roughly two months post-transplant, alpha-beta T cells arose from several hundred expanded graft clones. A year had passed since transplant, and T-cell counts and diversity by then came mostly from newly produced T cells.

The source material was PBMCs, mostly from graft donor cells, sampled 360 days after TCRalphabeta/CD19-depleted stem cell transplant. This TCR derives from a male patient between 2 and 15 years old who had a stem cell transplant for acute lymphoblastic leukemia, so the T cells may come from the graft donor.

The CDR3 coding sequence is TGCGCCAGCAGCCAGTCACTAGCGGGGATCTACAATGAGCAGTTCTTC. As protein: CASSQSLAGIYNEQFF. The chain couples TRBV4-3 to TRBJ2-1; TRBD2 aligns across 10 bases. The CDR3 has 16 residues. V trimming: 3 bases; J trimming: 3 bases; junction bases outside the gene matches: 5. Germline V CDR1 and CDR2: LGHNA, YSLEER.